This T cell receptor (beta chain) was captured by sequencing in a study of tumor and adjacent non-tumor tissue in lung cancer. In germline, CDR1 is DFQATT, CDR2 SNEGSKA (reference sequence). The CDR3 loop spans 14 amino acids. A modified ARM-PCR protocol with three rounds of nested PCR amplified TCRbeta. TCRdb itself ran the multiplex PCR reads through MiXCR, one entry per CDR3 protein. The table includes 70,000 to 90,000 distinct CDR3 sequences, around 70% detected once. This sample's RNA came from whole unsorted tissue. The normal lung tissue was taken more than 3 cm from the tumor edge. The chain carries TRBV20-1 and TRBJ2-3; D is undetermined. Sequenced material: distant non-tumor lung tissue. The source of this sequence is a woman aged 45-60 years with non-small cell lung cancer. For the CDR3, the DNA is TGCAATGCAAGAGATTCCCTGGGCACAGATACGCAGTATTTT. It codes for CNARDSLGTDTQYF.